Below, one TCR beta chain is given with its context. This entry is derived from a study of blood T cell repertoires in COVID-19. Whole-study context: T cells, B-cell-depleted T cells, or PBMCs provided the cDNA or gDNA that served as material.

Original handling: Nucleated cell number was recorded as an estimate derived from reference gene primer amplification. TCRdb keeps only in-frame clones here, not all; method: immunoSEQ multiplex PCR. V and J calls and clone size are as listed in that table; D and trimming were resolved from the DNA. The profile shows some 200,000 clones, roughly 84% of them singletons. The CDR3 runs to 15 residues. Germline V gives CDR1 GTSNPN, CDR2 SVGIG (reference sequence). V lost 3 bases, J lost 0 bases, and 12 bases lay in between. Material: peripheral blood. This receptor was identified in a man aged 50 to 60 who had recovered from COVID-19. The rearrangement joins TRBV30 to TRBJ1-5, with D maybe TRBD1 (5 bases). The CDR3 DNA is TGTGCCTGGAGCGGAGGGGCCTATAGCAATCAGCCCCAGCATTTT. It codes for CAWSGGAYSNQPQHF. The entire variable domain, with the rest obtained from reference TRBV30 and TRBJ1-5, is as follows: SQTIHQWPATLVQPVGSPLSLECTVEGTSNPNLYWYRQAAGRGLQLLFYSVGIGQISSEVPQNLSASRPQDRQFILSSKKLLLSDSGFYLCAWSGGAYSNQPQHFGDGTRLSIL.